This T cell receptor (beta chain) came from a study of blood T cell repertoires in COVID-19. Study context: Donors in the United States, Italy and Spain gave samples during acute or convalescent COVID-19.

Participant ages covered about 18 to 89 years across about 25 US areas. Within 2 weeks before study entry, exposed participants met a COVID-19 case. Original analysis: Using reference gene primer amplification, nucleated cell counts were estimated. Profiling relied on immunoSEQ multiplex PCR, and the TCRdb table lists in-frame clones only, not all of them. V and J calls and clone size come straight from that table; D and trimming were deduced from the DNA. The sample shows about 430,000 clones, 88% of them seen only once. This TCR was recovered from a woman aged 18-35 years who had been exposed to COVID-19. Input material: PBMCs or T cells enriched from blood (not recorded which).

This CDR3 reads CASTPGGDTQYF. The CDR3 DNA reads TGTGCCAGCACCCCGGGTGGAGATACGCAGTATTTT. V is TRBV27 and J is TRBJ2-3, with D unresolved. The germline V and J ends were trimmed by 7 bases and 5 bases, with 10 bases remaining between them. This CDR3 contains 12 residues. Germline lookup yields CDR1 MNHEY and CDR2 SMNVEV (reference sequence).